This T cell receptor beta chain was recorded in a study of T cells after yellow fever vaccination. Study summary: Fractions containing few cells were prepared with SMART-Seq v4 Ultra Low Input.

Study-wide findings and caveats: The secondary response was weaker, and its peak arrived faster, on day 5 versus 15. Only a small proportion of the clonotypes turned up in both the CD4 and the CD8 compartments, likely arising from convergent recombination.

There are many counts of this clonotype. The antigen is not known. The CDR3 has 12 amino acids. Germline V gene sequence: CDR1 SGHDN, CDR2 FVKESK. Trimming cost V 5 bases and J 6 bases, with 9 bases left between them. For TCR, cDNA came from 5'RACE template switching, which added a universal primer site and UMIs. TCRdb fed the 5' RACE reads into MiXCR, producing one record per CDR3 protein. This table holds about 350,000 distinct CDR3 sequences, about 7.8% found once. V usage is TRBV14 and J usage is TRBJ2-3; D is perhaps TRBD2 (6 bases). The receptor's source is a man between 18 and 29 years old who received the YFV17D yellow fever vaccine. The source material was PBMCs, sampled roughly seven weeks after the first yellow fever vaccination. The CDR3 here is CASSSAGDTQYF. CDR3 sequence (DNA): TGTGCCAGCAGCTCTGCGGGGGATACGCAGTATTTT.